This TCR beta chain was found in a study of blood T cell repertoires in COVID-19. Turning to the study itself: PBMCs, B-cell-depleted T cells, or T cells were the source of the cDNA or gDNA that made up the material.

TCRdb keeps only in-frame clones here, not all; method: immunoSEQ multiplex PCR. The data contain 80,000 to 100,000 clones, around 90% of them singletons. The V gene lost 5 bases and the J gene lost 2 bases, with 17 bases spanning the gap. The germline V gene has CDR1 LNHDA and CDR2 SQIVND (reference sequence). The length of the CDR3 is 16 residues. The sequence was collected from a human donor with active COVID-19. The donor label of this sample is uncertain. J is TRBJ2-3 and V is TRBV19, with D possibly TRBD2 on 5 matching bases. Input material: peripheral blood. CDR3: CASSSSPLAPTDTQYF. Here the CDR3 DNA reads TGTGCCAGTAGTTCCTCCCCTCTAGCTCCCACAGATACGCAGTATTTT.